This T cell receptor beta chain originates from a study of CXCR3-negative and CXCR3-positive naive CD8 T cells. The authors prepared UMI-labeled TRB cDNA libraries by 5' RACE. TCRdb re-called the 5' RACE reads, yielding one record per CDR3 amino acid sequence without DNA. The sample holds about 39,000 distinct CDR3 sequences. In germline, CDR1 is SGHVS, CDR2 FQNEAQ. This CDR3 is 15 amino acids long. V gene TRBV7-8 combines with J gene TRBJ2-2. Material for sequencing was memory CD8+ T cells from blood. The clonotype comes from a human donor in good health. Some clones in this sample may be carry-over from other donors' samples. This chain's CDR3 is CASSLAHPNTGELFF.